This TCR beta chain was sequenced during a study of PD-L1 blockade in urothelial cancer. About the study: Analysis of the blood was performed 3 weeks (second dose) and 6 weeks after treatment start.

Profiled with immunoSEQ multiplex PCR; TCRdb holds only in-frame clones, not every one. Of 45,000 to 55,000 clones listed, approximately 86% are singletons. Looked up from germline, CDR1 is SNHLY and CDR2 is FYNNEI. Trimming took 6 bases from V and 0 from J; bases not matched to a gene: 9. This CDR3 contains 16 residues. Time point of the sample: peripheral blood 6 weeks after treatment start. The TCR was taken from a man in his 60s with urothelial cancer. The sequences come from PBMCs, collected around atezolizumab (anti-PD-L1) treatment. This sequence joins TRBV2 and TRBJ1-2; 8 positions agree with TRBD1. The CDR3 loop is CASRRTGPLTNYGYTF. The CDR3 DNA reads as TGTGCCAGCAGACGGACAGGGCCCCTAACTAACTATGGCTACACCTTC.